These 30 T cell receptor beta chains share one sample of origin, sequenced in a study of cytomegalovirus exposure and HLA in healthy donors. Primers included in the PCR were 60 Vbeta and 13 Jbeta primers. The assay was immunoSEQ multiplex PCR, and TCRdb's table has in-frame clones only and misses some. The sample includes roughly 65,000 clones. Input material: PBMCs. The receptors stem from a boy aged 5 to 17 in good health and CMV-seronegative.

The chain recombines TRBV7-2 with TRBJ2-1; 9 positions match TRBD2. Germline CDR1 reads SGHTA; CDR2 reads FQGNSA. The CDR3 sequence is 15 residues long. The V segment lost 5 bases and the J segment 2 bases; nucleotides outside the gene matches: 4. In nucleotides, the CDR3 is TGTGCCAGCAGCCCGACTAGCGGTGCCTACAATGAGCAGTTCTTC. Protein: CASSPTSGAYNEQFF.

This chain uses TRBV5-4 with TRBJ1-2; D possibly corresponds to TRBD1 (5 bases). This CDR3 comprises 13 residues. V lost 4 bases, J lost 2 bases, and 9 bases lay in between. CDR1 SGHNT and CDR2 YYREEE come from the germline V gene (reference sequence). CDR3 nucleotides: TGTGCCAGCAGCACCCGGGGGAACTATGGCTACACCTTC. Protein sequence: CASSTRGNYGYTF.

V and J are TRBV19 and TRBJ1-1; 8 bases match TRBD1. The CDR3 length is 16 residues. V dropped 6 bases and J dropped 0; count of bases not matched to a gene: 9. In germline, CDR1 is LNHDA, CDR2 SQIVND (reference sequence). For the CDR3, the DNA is TGTGCCAGTAGCGAGCGAGACAGGGGTATGAACACTGAAGCTTTCTTT. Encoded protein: CASSERDRGMNTEAFF.

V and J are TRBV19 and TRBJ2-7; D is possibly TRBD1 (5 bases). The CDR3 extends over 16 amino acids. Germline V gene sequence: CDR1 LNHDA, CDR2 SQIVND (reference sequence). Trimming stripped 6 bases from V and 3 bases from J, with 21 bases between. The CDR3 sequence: CASSPWVDSLLYEQYF. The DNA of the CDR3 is TGTGCCAGTAGCCCATGGGTAGACAGTCTCCTCTACGAGCAGTACTTC.

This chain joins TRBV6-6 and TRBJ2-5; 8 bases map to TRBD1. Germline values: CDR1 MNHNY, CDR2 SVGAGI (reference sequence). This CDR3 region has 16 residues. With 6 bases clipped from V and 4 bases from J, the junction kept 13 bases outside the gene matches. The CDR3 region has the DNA TGTGCCAGCAGACAACGAGTCGGACAGGGACTAGAGACCCAGTACTTC. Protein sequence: CASRQRVGQGLETQYF.

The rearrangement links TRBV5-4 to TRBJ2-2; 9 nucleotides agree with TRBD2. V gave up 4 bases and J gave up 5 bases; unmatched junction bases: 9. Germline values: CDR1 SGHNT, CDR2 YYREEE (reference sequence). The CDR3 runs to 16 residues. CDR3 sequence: CASSLPSGTGTGELFF. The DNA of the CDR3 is TGTGCCAGCAGCCTCCCTAGCGGGACTGGAACCGGGGAGCTGTTTTTT.

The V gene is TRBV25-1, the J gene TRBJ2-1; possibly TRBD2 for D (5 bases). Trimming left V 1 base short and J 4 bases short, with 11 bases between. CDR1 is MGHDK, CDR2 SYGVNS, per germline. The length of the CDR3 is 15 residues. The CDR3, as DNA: TGTGCCAGCAGTGAATTAGGTACGGGATACAATGAGCAGTTCTTC. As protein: CASSELGTGYNEQFF.

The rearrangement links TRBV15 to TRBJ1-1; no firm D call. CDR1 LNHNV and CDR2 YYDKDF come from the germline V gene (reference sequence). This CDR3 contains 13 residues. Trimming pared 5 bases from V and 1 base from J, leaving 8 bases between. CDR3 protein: CATSFSRNTEAFF. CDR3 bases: TGTGCCACCAGCTTTTCGAGGAACACTGAAGCTTTCTTT.

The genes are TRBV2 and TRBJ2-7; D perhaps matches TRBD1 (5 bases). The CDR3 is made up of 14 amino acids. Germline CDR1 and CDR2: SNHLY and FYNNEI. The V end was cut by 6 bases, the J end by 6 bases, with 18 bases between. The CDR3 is CASRGANSFGEQYF. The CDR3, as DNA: TGTGCCAGCAGAGGGGCAAACTCCTTCGGCGAGCAGTACTTC. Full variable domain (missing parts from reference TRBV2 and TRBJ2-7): EPEVTQTPSHQVTQMGQEVILRCVPISNHLYFYWYRQILGQKVEFLVSFYNNEISEKSEIFDDQFSVERPDGSNFTLKIRSTKLEDSAMYFCASRGANSFGEQYFGPGTRLTVT.

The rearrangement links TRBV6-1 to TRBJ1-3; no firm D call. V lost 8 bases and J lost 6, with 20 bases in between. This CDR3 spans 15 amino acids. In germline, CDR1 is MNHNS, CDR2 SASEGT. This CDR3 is CASLVVAETLNTIYF. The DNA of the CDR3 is TGTGCCAGCCTCGTCGTGGCGGAAACCTTAAACACCATATATTTT.

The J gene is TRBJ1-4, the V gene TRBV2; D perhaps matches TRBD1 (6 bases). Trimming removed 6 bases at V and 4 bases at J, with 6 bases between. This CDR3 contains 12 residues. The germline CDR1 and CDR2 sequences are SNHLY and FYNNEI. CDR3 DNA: TGTGCCAGCAGCAGGGGTAATGAAAAACTGTTTTTT. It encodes CASSRGNEKLFF.

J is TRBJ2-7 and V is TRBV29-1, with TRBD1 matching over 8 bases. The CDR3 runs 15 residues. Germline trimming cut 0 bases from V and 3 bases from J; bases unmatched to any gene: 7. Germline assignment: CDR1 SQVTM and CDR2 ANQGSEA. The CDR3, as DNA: TGCAGCGTTGAAGAGGGGACAGGAATGTACTACGAGCAGTACTTC. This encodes CSVEEGTGMYYEQYF.

The CDR3 bases are TGTGCCAGCAGCACGTCTTCCTACGAGCAGTACTTC. Amino acids: CASSTSSYEQYF. This sequence joins TRBV2 and TRBJ2-5; D is ambiguous. The DNA matches TRBJ2-7 better at its end, which makes the J call doubtful. CDR1 and CDR2 from the germline V gene are SNHLY and FYNNEI. The CDR3 contains 12 residues.

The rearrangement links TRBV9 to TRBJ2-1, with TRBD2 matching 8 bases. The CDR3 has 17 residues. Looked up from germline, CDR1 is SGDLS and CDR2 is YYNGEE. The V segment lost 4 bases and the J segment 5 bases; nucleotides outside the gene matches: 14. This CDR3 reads CASSHGWGGRQNNEQFF. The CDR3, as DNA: TGTGCCAGCAGCCATGGGTGGGGCGGGAGGCAGAACAATGAGCAGTTCTTC. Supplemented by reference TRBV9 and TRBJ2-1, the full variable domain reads DSGVTQTPKHLITATGQRVTLRCSPRSGDLSVYWYQQSLDQGLQFLIQYYNGEERAKGNILERFSAQQFPDLHSELNLSSLELGDSALYFCASSHGWGGRQNNEQFFGPGTRLTVL.

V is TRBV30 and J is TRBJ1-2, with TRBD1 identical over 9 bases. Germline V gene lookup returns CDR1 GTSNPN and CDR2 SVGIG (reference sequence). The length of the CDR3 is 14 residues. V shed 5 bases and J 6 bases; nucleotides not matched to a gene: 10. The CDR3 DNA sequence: TGTGCCTGGGCCGGGACAGGGATGGAGGATGGCTACACCTTC. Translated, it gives CAWAGTGMEDGYTF.

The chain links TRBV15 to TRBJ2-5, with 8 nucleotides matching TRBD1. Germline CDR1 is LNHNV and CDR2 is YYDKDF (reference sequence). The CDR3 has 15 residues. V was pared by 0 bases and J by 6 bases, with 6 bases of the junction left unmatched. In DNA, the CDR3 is TGTGCCACCAGCAGAGATAGACAGGGGTCAAAGACCCAGTACTTC. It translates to CATSRDRQGSKTQYF. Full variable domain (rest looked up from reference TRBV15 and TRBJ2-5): DAMVIQNPRYQVTQFGKPVTLSCSQTLNHNVMYWYQQKSSQAPKLLFHYYDKDFNNEADTPDNFQSRRPNTSFCFLDIRSPGLGDTAMYLCATSRDRQGSKTQYFGPGTRLLVL.

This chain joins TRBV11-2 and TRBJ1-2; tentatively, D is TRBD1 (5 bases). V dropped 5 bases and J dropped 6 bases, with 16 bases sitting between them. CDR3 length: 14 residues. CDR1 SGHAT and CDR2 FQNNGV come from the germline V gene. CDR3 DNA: TGTGCCAGCAGCCGATCACAGGTCTCCCATGGCTACACCTTC. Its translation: CASSRSQVSHGYTF.

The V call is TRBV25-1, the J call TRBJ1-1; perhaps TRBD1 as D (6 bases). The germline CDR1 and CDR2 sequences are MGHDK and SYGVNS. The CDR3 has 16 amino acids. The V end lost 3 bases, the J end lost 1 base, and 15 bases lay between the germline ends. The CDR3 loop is CASSDGLWGPNTEAFF. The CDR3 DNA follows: TGTGCCAGCAGTGACGGGCTTTGGGGGCCGAACACTGAAGCTTTCTTT.

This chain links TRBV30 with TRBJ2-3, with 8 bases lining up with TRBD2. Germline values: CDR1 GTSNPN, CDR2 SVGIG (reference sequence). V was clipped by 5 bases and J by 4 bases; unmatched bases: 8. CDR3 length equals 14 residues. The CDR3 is CAWCSGVGADTQYF. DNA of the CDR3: TGTGCCTGGTGTAGCGGGGTGGGCGCAGATACGCAGTATTTT.

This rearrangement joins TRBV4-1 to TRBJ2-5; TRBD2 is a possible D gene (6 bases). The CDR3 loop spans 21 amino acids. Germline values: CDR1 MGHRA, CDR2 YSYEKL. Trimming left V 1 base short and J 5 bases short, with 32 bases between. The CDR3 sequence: CASSQAVKVGGKGSPGETQYF. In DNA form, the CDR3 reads TGCGCCAGCAGCCAAGCGGTTAAGGTTGGCGGGAAGGGCTCCCCTGGGGAGACCCAGTACTTC.

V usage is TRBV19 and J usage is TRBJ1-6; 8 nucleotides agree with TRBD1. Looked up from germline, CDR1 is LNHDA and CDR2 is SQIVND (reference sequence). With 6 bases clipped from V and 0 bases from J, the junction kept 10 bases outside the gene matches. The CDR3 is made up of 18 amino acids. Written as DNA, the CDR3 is TGTGCCAGTAGATTTACAGGGGGACCTAGCTCCTATAATTCACCCCTCCACTTT. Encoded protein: CASRFTGGPSSYNSPLHF.

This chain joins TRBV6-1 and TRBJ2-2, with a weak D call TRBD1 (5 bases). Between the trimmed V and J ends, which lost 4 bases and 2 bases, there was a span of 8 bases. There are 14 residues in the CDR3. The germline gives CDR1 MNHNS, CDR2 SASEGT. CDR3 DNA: TGTGCCAGCAGTGGGGGCAGCAACACCGGGGAGCTGTTTTTT. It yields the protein CASSGGSNTGELFF.

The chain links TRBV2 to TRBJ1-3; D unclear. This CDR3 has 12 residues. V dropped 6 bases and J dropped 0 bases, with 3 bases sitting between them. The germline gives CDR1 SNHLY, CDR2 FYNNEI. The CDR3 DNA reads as TGTGCCAGCAGCATCTCTGGAAACACCATATATTTT. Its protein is CASSISGNTIYF.

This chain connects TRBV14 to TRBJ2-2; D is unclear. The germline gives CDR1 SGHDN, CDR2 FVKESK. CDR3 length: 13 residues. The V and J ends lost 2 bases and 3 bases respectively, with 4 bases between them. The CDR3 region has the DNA TGTGCCAGCAGCCAACAGTACACCGGGGAGCTGTTTTTT. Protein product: CASSQQYTGELFF.

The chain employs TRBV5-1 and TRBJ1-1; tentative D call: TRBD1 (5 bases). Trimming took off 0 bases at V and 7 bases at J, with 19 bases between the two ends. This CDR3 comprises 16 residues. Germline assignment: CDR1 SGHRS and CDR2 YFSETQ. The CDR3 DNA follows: TGCGCCAGCAGCTTGGCTCAGGGAGGGAGTACTGGTGAAGCTTTCTTT. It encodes CASSLAQGGSTGEAFF.

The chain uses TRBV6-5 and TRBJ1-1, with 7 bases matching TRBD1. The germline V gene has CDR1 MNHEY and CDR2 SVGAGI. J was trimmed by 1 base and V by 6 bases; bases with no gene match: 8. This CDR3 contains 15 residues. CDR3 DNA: TGTGCCAGCAGACCGCCCGGGACAGCGAACACTGAAGCTTTCTTT. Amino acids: CASRPPGTANTEAFF.

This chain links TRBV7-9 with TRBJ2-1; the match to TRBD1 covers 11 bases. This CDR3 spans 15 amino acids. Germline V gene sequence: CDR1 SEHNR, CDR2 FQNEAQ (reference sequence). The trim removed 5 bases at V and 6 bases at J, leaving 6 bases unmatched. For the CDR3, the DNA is TGTGCCAGCAGCAAGGGACAGGGGGGTATCAATGAGCAGTTCTTC. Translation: CASSKGQGGINEQFF.

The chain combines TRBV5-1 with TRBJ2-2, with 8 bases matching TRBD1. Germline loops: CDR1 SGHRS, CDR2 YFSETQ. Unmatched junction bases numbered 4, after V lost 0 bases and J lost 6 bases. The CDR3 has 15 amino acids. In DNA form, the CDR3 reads TGCGCCAGCAGCTTGGTTCAGGGGGCTGCCGGGGAGCTGTTTTTT. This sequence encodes CASSLVQGAAGELFF.

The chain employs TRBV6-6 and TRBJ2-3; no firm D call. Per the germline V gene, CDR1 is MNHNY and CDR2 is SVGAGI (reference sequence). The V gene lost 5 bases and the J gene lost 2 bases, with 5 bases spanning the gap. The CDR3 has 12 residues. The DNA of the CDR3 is TGTGCCAGCAGTCTCCCCACAGATACGCAGTATTTT. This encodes CASSLPTDTQYF.

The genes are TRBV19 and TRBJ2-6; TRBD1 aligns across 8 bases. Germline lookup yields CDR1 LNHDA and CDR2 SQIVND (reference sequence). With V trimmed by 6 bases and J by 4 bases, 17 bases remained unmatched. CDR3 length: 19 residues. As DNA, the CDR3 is TGTGCCAGTAGAATGAACCGGGACAGGCCTTCTGGAGGGGCCAACGTCCTGACTTTC. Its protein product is CASRMNRDRPSGGANVLTF.